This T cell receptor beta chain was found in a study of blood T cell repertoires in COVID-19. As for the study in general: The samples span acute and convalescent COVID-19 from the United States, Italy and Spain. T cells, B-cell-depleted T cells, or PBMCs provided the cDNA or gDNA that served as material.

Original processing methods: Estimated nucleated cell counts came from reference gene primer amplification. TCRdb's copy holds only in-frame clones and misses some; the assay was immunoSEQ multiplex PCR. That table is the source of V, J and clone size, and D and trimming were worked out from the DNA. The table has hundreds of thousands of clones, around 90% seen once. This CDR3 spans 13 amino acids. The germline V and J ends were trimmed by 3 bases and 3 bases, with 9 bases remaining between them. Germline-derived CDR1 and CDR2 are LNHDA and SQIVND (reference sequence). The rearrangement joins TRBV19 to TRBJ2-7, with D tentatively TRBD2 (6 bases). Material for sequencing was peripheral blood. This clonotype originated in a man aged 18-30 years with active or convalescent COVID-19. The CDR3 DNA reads TGTGCCAGTAGTATTGGCGGGAACTACGAGCAGTACTTC. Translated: CASSIGGNYEQYF. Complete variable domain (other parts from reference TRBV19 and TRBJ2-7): DGGITQSPKYLFRKEGQNVTLSCEQNLNHDAMYWYRQDPGQGLRLIYYSQIVNDFQKGDIAEGYSVSREKKESFPLTVTSAQKNPTAFYLCASSIGGNYEQYFGPGTRLTVT.